The rows below give T cell receptor beta chains drawn from one sample of a study of T cell changes during pregnancy in multiple sclerosis. Using immunoSEQ multiplex PCR, the repertoire was profiled, and TCRdb retains in-frame clones only, with some absent. The sample has 34,000 or so clones, under 90% seen once. Source: CD8+ T cells from peripheral blood mononuclear cells, taken after pregnancy. These receptor sequences come from a female donor with multiple sclerosis, enrolled in a pregnancy study. The CDR3 runs from the conserved cysteine through the conserved F or W. A D gene is named only where the DNA matches it firmly. Some rows have no size entry. The others give once, few or many, or a class for an expanded clone.

>TRBV9|TRBD1|-|TRBJ1-6
CASSPTRDRGQYNSPLHF
TGTGCCAGCAGCCCTACCAGGGACAGGGGGCAATATAATTCACCCCTCCACTTT
>TRBV5-4|TRBD1|-|TRBJ1-2
CASRSGTGANYGYTF
TGTGCCAGCAGATCCGGGACAGGGGCTAACTATGGCTACACCTTC
>TRBV20-1|-|once|TRBJ1-1
CSAIREEAFF
TGCAGTGCCATTCGAGAAGAAGCTTTCTTT
>TRBV11-2|TRBD2|once|TRBJ2-6
CASSGGGGNSGANVLTF
TGTGCCAGCAGCGGGGGCGGGGGGAACTCTGGGGCCAACGTCCTGACTTTC
>TRBV4-2|TRBD1|-|TRBJ1-6
CASSRGTGWNSPLHF
TGTGCCAGCAGCCGGGGGACAGGGTGGAATTCACCCCTCCACTTT
>TRBV9|-|-|TRBJ2-1
CASTRSSNNEQFF
TGTGCCAGCACTAGATCCAGTAACAATGAGCAGTTCTTC
>TRBV7-6|TRBD1|-|TRBJ2-1
CASSLGQGARNEQFF
TGTGCCAGCAGCTTAGGACAGGGAGCGAGGAATGAGCAGTTCTTC
>TRBV28|-|-|TRBJ1-1
CASSLPGGDLNTEAFF
TGTGCCAGCAGCTTACCCGGCGGGGACCTGAACACTGAAGCTTTCTTT
>TRBV18|TRBD1|-|TRBJ2-2
CASSPYRGDTGELFF
TGTGCCAGCTCACCTTACAGGGGTGACACCGGGGAGCTGTTTTTT
>TRBV25-1|-|-|TRBJ1-6
CASSDGGRSPLHF
TGTGCCAGCAGTGACGGGGGTCGCTCACCCCTCCACTTT
>TRBV4-1|TRBD2|-|TRBJ2-7
CASSQEDTGGVGQYF
TGCGCCAGCAGCCAAGAGGATACGGGGGGTGTCGGGCAGTACTTC
>TRBV5-6|-|-|TRBJ1-1
CASSLGRGEAFF
TGTGCCAGCAGCTTGGGGAGGGGTGAAGCTTTCTTT
>TRBV21-1|-|few|TRBJ2-5
CASSKQNRGRETQYF
TGTGCCAGCAGCAAGCAGAACAGGGGGCGGGAGACCCAGTACTTC
>TRBV7-9|-|-|TRBJ2-7
CASSSTGLAYEQYF
TGTGCCAGCAGCTCGACAGGTCTAGCCTACGAGCAGTACTTC
>TRBV13|-|-|TRBJ2-5
CASSSRDGGQETQYF
TGTGCCAGCAGCTCCCGAGATGGGGGGCAAGAGACCCAGTACTTC
>TRBV2|TRBD2|-|TRBJ2-7
CASSVSGGAGEQYF
TGTGCCAGCAGTGTGAGCGGGGGGGCGGGCGAGCAGTACTTC
>TRBV11-1|-|once|TRBJ2-7
CASSLGVGGYEQYF
TGTGCCAGCAGCTTAGGGGTCGGGGGCTACGAGCAGTACTTC
>TRBV9|-|-|TRBJ2-7
CASSVGGDYEQYF
TGTGCCAGCAGCGTAGGGGGCGACTACGAGCAGTACTTC
>TRBV6-5|TRBD1|-|TRBJ1-4
CASSFYRGSEKLFF
TGTGCCAGCAGTTTTTACAGGGGCTCGGAAAAACTGTTTTTT
>TRBV4-3|-|once|TRBJ1-2
CASSQGGLIPYGYTF
TGCGCCAGCAGCCAAGGGGGACTCATACCCTATGGCTACACCTTC
>TRBV19|TRBD1|-|TRBJ1-2
CASSPLRGMDYGYTF
TGTGCCAGTAGTCCTCTCAGGGGGATGGACTATGGCTACACCTTC
>TRBV7-8|-|-|TRBJ1-1
CASRSGVSSEAFF
TGTGCCAGCAGATCCGGGGTCTCGAGTGAAGCTTTCTTT
>TRBV7-6|-|once|TRBJ1-5
CASSLGAHQPQHF
TGTGCCAGCAGCTTAGGGGCCCATCAGCCCCAGCATTTT
>TRBV5-4|-|-|TRBJ1-4
CASSLWGEDEKLFF
TGTGCCAGCAGCTTGTGGGGAGAGGATGAAAAACTGTTTTTT
>TRBV13|TRBD2|-|TRBJ2-1
CASSLGGGGSYNEQFF
TGTGCCAGCAGCTTAGGGGGCGGGGGCTCCTACAATGAGCAGTTCTTC
>TRBV9|-|-|TRBJ2-3
CASSVGQGSTDTQYF
TGTGCCAGCAGCGTAGGCCAGGGTAGCACAGATACGCAGTATTTT
>TRBV6-5|-|-|TRBJ1-1
CASSSSDTPDTEAFF
TGTGCCAGCAGTTCCTCCGACACCCCGGACACTGAAGCTTTCTTT
>TRBV30|TRBD1|-|TRBJ2-7
CAWERTGTYEQYF
TGTGCCTGGGAACGGACAGGGACCTACGAGCAGTACTTC
>TRBV5-6|TRBD1|-|TRBJ2-7
CASSPGTGAEQYF
TGTGCCAGCAGCCCCGGGACAGGGGCCGAGCAGTACTTC
>TRBV4-3|TRBD1|once|TRBJ2-5
CASSPGQGGVETQYF
TGCGCCAGCAGCCCGGGACAGGGAGGTGTAGAGACCCAGTACTTC
>TRBV6-6|-|-|TRBJ1-2
CASSYRGVGYTF
TGTGCCAGCTCCTATAGGGGTGTCGGCTACACCTTC
>TRBV7-9|-|-|TRBJ2-7
CASSQPTHREQYF
TGTGCCAGCAGCCAACCCACTCACAGGGAGCAGTACTTC
>TRBV11-2|TRBD2|-|TRBJ2-1
CASSSAGSSYNEQFF
TGTGCCAGCAGCTCAGCGGGGAGCTCCTACAATGAGCAGTTCTTC
>TRBV5-4|-|-|TRBJ1-2
CASSLAPKRDGYTF
TGTGCCAGCAGCTTGGCGCCGAAACGAGATGGCTACACCTTC
>TRBV12-5|-|-|TRBJ2-2
CATHTDTGELFF
TGTGCTACGCATACAGACACCGGGGAGCTGTTTTTT
>TRBV9|-|-|TRBJ1-5
CASSVDGSSNQPQHF
TGTGCCAGCAGCGTAGATGGGAGTAGCAATCAGCCCCAGCATTTT
>TRBV6-6|-|-|TRBJ2-2
CASTPEGPGFTGELFF
TGTGCCAGCACCCCCGAAGGCCCCGGGTTTACCGGGGAGCTGTTTTTT
>TRBV4-3|TRBD1|-|TRBJ2-7
CASSQDWTGTYEQYF
TGCGCCAGCAGCCAAGACTGGACAGGGACCTACGAGCAGTACTTC
>TRBV15|-|-|TRBJ2-7
CATSRTDLSSYEQYF
TGTGCCACCAGCAGAACAGATCTCAGCTCCTACGAGCAGTACTTC
>TRBV9|-|-|TRBJ1-2
CASSGRDYGYTF
TGTGCCAGCAGCGGGAGGGACTATGGCTACACCTTC
>TRBV7-2|-|-|TRBJ1-2
CASTEILANYGYTF
TGTGCCAGCACCGAGATCCTAGCTAACTATGGCTACACCTTC